Following are 17 T cell receptor beta chains from one sample sequenced in a study of shared clonotypes between healthy human individuals. Using immunoSEQ multiplex PCR, the repertoire was profiled, and TCRdb retains in-frame clones only, with some absent. This table holds about 1 million clones, around 74% found once. The specimen was memory CD4+ T cells sorted from blood. Subset of the sample: CD45RA-negative fraction. Source of these receptors: a man aged 18 to 30 in good health.

The chain is built from TRBV5-4 and TRBJ1-1; D gene unclear. Germline CDR1 and CDR2: SGHNT and YYREEE (reference sequence). With 3 bases removed from V and 3 bases from J, the gap between germline ends came to 15 bases. There are 15 residues in the CDR3. The CDR3 spells CASSSKGGSDTEAFF. CDR3 bases: TGTGCCAGCAGCTCCAAGGGAGGGTCCGACACTGAAGCTTTCTTT.

The chain employs TRBV11-2 and TRBJ2-7; D is possibly TRBD2 (5 bases). The V gene lost 2 bases and the J gene lost 0 bases, with 14 bases spanning the gap. From germline, CDR1 is SGHAT and CDR2 FQNNGV. This CDR3 comprises 16 residues. The CDR3 DNA follows: TGTGCCAGCAGCTTACCTCCGGCGGGCTCCTCCTACGAGCAGTACTTC. The encoded protein is CASSLPPAGSSYEQYF. The entire variable domain, with the rest obtained from reference TRBV11-2 and TRBJ2-7, is as follows: EAGVAQSPRYKIIEKRQSVAFWCNPISGHATLYWYQQILGQGPKLLIQFQNNGVVDDSQLPKDRFSAERLKGVDSTLKIQPAKLEDSAVYLCASSLPPAGSSYEQYFGPGTRLTVT.

The rearrangement joins TRBV18 to TRBJ2-2; D gene ambiguous. Germline V gives CDR1 KGHSH, CDR2 LQKENI. Trimming shortened V by 0 bases and J by 6 bases, and 8 bases separated the two germline ends. The CDR3 runs 14 residues. In DNA form, the CDR3 reads TGTGCCAGCTCACCACCCCGAGGACCCGGGGAGCTGTTTTTT. This encodes CASSPPRGPGELFF.

This chain links TRBV9 with TRBJ1-3; D is unresolved. Trimming stripped 1 base from V and 0 bases from J, with 8 bases between. The length of the CDR3 is 15 residues. CDR1 is SGDLS, CDR2 YYNGEE, per germline. CDR3 sequence: CASSVLQGSGNTIYF. Written as DNA, the CDR3 is TGTGCCAGCAGCGTACTTCAAGGCTCTGGAAACACCATATATTTT.

V and J are TRBV30 and TRBJ1-5; no clear D. Germline lookup yields CDR1 GTSNPN and CDR2 SVGIG (reference sequence). Trimming pared 2 bases from V and 1 base from J, leaving 6 bases between. The length of the CDR3 is 13 residues. For the CDR3, the DNA is TGTGCCTGGAGTATTGAGAGCAATCAGCCCCAGCATTTT. Encoded protein: CAWSIESNQPQHF. Complete variable domain (other parts from reference TRBV30 and TRBJ1-5): SQTIHQWPATLVQPVGSPLSLECTVEGTSNPNLYWYRQAAGRGLQLLFYSVGIGQISSEVPQNLSASRPQDRQFILSSKKLLLSDSGFYLCAWSIESNQPQHFGDGTRLSIL.

The rearrangement links TRBV11-3 to TRBJ2-5; 10 bases are shared with TRBD2. V dropped 5 bases and J dropped 5; count of bases not matched to a gene: 8. There are 15 residues in the CDR3. CDR1 SGHNT and CDR2 YENEEA come from the germline V gene. Here the CDR3 DNA reads TGTGCCAGCAGCCCTAGCGGGGGAAGGATGGAGACCCAGTACTTC. This encodes CASSPSGGRMETQYF. The full variable domain, completed using reference TRBV11-3 and TRBJ2-5, is EAGVVQSPRYKIIEKKQPVAFWCNPISGHNTLYWYLQNLGQGPELLIRYENEEAVDDSQLPKDRFSAERLKGVDSTLKIQPAELGDSAVYLCASSPSGGRMETQYFGPGTRLLVL.

This clone appeared a few times. The V and J genes are TRBV27 and TRBJ1-5; 7 bases match TRBD1. This CDR3 has 15 amino acids. The germline gives CDR1 MNHEY, CDR2 SMNVEV (reference sequence). V shed 2 bases, J shed 6 bases, and the junction held 7 bases outside the gene matches. The chain's CDR3 is CASSLKGGSGQPQHF. The CDR3 DNA reads as TGTGCCAGCAGTTTAAAAGGGGGCTCGGGTCAGCCCCAGCATTTT.

This chain uses TRBV2 with TRBJ2-1; 8 bases are shared with TRBD2. This CDR3 is built from 16 residues. Germline V CDR1 and CDR2: SNHLY, FYNNEI. V shed 6 bases and J 1 base; nucleotides not matched to a gene: 8. The CDR3 loop is CASRSLAGPSYNEQFF. The CDR3 DNA follows: TGTGCCAGCAGGTCGTTAGCGGGACCATCCTACAATGAGCAGTTCTTC. Full variable domain (remainder filled in from reference TRBV2 and TRBJ2-1): EPEVTQTPSHQVTQMGQEVILRCVPISNHLYFYWYRQILGQKVEFLVSFYNNEISEKSEIFDDQFSVERPDGSNFTLKIRSTKLEDSAMYFCASRSLAGPSYNEQFFGPGTRLTVL.

J is TRBJ1-2 and V is TRBV6-1, with 10 bases identical to TRBD1. The V segment lost 1 base and the J segment 8 bases; nucleotides outside the gene matches: 10. This CDR3 has 16 amino acids. Germline CDR1 MNHNS, CDR2 SASEGT. Here the CDR3 reads CASSEDRTWDRGGYTF. The CDR3 nucleotides are TGTGCCAGCAGTGAAGACCGCACCTGGGACAGGGGCGGCTACACCTTC.

The V call is TRBV5-1, the J call TRBJ2-5; TRBD1 agrees at 7 bases. The ends lost 3 bases at V and 4 bases at J; junction bases unmatched: 9. The CDR3 has 15 residues. Per germline, CDR1 SGHRS and CDR2 YFSETQ. CDR3 in amino acids: CASSSRQGGGETQYF. CDR3 nucleotides: TGCGCCAGCAGCTCCCGACAGGGTGGAGGAGAGACCCAGTACTTC. The variable domain in full, completed from reference TRBV5-1 and TRBJ2-5, reads KAGVTQTPRYLIKTRGQQVTLSCSPISGHRSVSWYQQTPGQGLQFLFEYFSETQRNKGNFPGRFSGRQFSNSRSEMNVSTLELGDSALYLCASSSRQGGGETQYFGPGTRLLVL.

V gene TRBV2 combines with J gene TRBJ1-2; D uncertain. Germline V gene data show CDR1 as SNHLY and CDR2 as FYNNEI. The germline V and J ends were trimmed by 0 bases and 6 bases, with 5 bases remaining between them. The CDR3 is 12 amino acids. In DNA, the CDR3 is TGTGCCAGCAGTGAAGCGGGCAATGGCTACACCTTC. This encodes CASSEAGNGYTF.

This clone occurred once. Other DNA variants within this sample encode the same CDR3. The chain is built from TRBV5-1 and TRBJ2-5; 11 bases align to TRBD1. Losses at the gene ends were 0 bases for V and 5 bases for J; bases not matched to a gene: 3. CDR1 and CDR2 from the germline V gene are SGHRS and YFSETQ. CDR3 length: 15 residues. CDR3 in amino acids: CASSLGTGGGETQYF. The CDR3 DNA is TGCGCCAGCAGCTTGGGGACAGGGGGCGGCGAGACCCAGTACTTC.

This chain connects TRBV5-6 to TRBJ1-2; TRBD1 agrees at 12 bases. Germline V gives CDR1 SGHDT, CDR2 YYEEEE. The CDR3 runs to 14 residues. Trimming cost V 4 bases and J 7 bases; bases outside gene matches: 5. CDR3 protein: CASSRGQGALGYTF. The CDR3 DNA reads as TGTGCCAGCAGCCGGGGACAGGGGGCGCTTGGCTACACCTTC.

The V and J genes are TRBV10-3 and TRBJ2-5, with 7 bases identical to TRBD1. Germline trimming cut 6 bases from V and 1 base from J; bases unmatched to any gene: 8. The CDR3 extends over 15 amino acids. From germline, CDR1 is ENHRY and CDR2 SYGVKD. The CDR3 DNA reads TGTGCCATCAGAGAAAACCGGGACAGCCAAGAGACCCAGTACTTC. This sequence encodes CAIRENRDSQETQYF.

The genes are TRBV6-1 and TRBJ1-6, with D unclear. The CDR3 is 14 residues long. Germline CDR1 reads MNHNS; CDR2 reads SASEGT. V gave up 8 bases and J gave up 7 bases, with 15 bases separating them. CDR3: CASLREPLNSPLHF. In DNA form, the CDR3 reads TGTGCCAGCCTCCGGGAGCCCTTAAATTCACCCCTCCACTTT.

The J gene is TRBJ2-7, the V gene TRBV7-2; a weak D match, TRBD1 (6 bases). V was shortened by 1 base and J by 0 bases, with 13 bases between the two germline ends. The CDR3 length is 16 residues. Germline CDR1 SGHTA, CDR2 FQGNSA. This CDR3 is CASSLVSGVSSYEQYF. The CDR3 coding sequence is TGTGCCAGCAGCTTAGTATCAGGGGTGAGCTCCTACGAGCAGTACTTC.

The V call is TRBV2, the J call TRBJ1-6; TRBD1 is a possible D gene (5 bases). The V gene lost 4 bases and the J gene lost 8 bases, with 9 bases spanning the gap. This CDR3 region has 13 residues. CDR1 is SNHLY and CDR2 is FYNNEI in the germline V gene. The chain's CDR3 is CASSVPGDSPLHF. CDR3 in DNA: TGTGCCAGCAGTGTCCCGGGGGATTCACCCCTCCACTTT.